This T cell receptor beta chain originates from a study of cytomegalovirus exposure and HLA in healthy donors. Study-level points and caveats: Later work found most CMV-associated TCR beta chains apparently HLA-restricted. Later on, a genetic analysis was performed. It linked a missense variant in DCLRE1C with V- and J-gene trimming of TCR beta. Some highly shared sequence variants likely arose as a pipeline artifact.

Researchers ran the PCR with 60 Vbeta and 13 Jbeta primers. This table comes from immunoSEQ multiplex PCR, and its TCRdb copy is limited to in-frame clones, with some not included. Here the sample spans some 170,000 clones, 79% being singletons. V shed 5 bases and J 3 bases; nucleotides not matched to a gene: 10. The germline gives CDR1 SGHTA, CDR2 FQGNSA. This CDR3 has 15 residues. With regard to this clone: What it binds is unknown.

This clonotype originated in a man aged 35 to 55 in good health and CMV-seronegative. The chain couples TRBV7-2 to TRBJ2-7; TRBD2 matches at 7 bases. The sample taken for sequencing was PBMCs. The CDR3 protein is CASSPYSGADYEQYF. The CDR3 coding sequence is TGTGCCAGCAGCCCATACAGCGGGGCAGACTACGAGCAGTACTTC. Variable domain in full (rest from reference TRBV7-2 and TRBJ2-7): GAGVSQSPSNKVTEKGKDVELRCDPISGHTALYWYRQSLGQGLEFLIYFQGNSAPDKSGLPSDRFSAERTGGSVSTLTIQRTQQEDSAVYLCASSPYSGADYEQYFGPGTRLTVT.